What follows is one T cell receptor (beta chain) and its context. With V trimmed by 5 bases and J by 7 bases, 7 bases remained unmatched. The CDR3 totals 14 residues. Germline loops: CDR1 SNHLY, CDR2 FYNNEI. Data came from immunoSEQ multiplex PCR; TCRdb stores just in-frame clones and leaves some out. The table lists about 46,000 clones, approximately 90% of them singletons. The record originates from a study of T cell changes during pregnancy in multiple sclerosis. The sample was CD8+ T cells from peripheral blood mononuclear cells, taken in the second trimester of pregnancy. This sequence joins TRBV2 and TRBJ1-2, with TRBD1 identical over 10 bases. This clonotype was sampled from a female donor with multiple sclerosis, enrolled in a pregnancy study. The chain's CDR3 is CASSSGTGVLGYTF. The CDR3 DNA reads TGTGCCAGCAGTTCCGGGACAGGGGTGCTTGGCTACACCTTC. Variable domain in full (rest from reference TRBV2 and TRBJ1-2): EPEVTQTPSHQVTQMGQEVILRCVPISNHLYFYWYRQILGQKVEFLVSFYNNEISEKSEIFDDQFSVERPDGSNFTLKIRSTKLEDSAMYFCASSSGTGVLGYTFGSGTRLTVV.